These 6 T cell receptor beta chains originate from one sample sequenced in a study of T cell changes during pregnancy in multiple sclerosis (dated by TCRdb to about 2019). To prepare the library, the immunoSEQ multiplex PCR assay was applied. TCRdb stores this immuneACCESS table with in-frame sequences only. Part of the clones is absent; in the studies checked, under half of the shortfall reflects unresolved V genes, and no reason is known for the rest. This sample lists around 110,000 clones; around 90% were detected once. The top ten hold roughly 0.82% of the sample. The sample was peripheral blood, taken in the third trimester of pregnancy. The receptor set was obtained from a female donor in good health, enrolled as a control in a pregnancy study.

This sequence joins TRBV5-4 and TRBJ1-2, with TRBD1 matching 10 bases. The germline gives CDR1 SGHNT, CDR2 YYREEE (reference sequence). Unmatched junction bases numbered 14, after V lost 5 bases and J lost 7 bases. The CDR3 has 16 residues. The CDR3 bases are TGTGCCAGCAGTCAGCCCAGGACAGGGGGATTAGGTGGCTACACCTTC. Residues: CASSQPRTGGLGGYTF.

The genes are TRBV27 and TRBJ1-1, with D perhaps matching TRBD1 (5 bases). Germline lookup yields CDR1 MNHEY and CDR2 SMNVEV (reference sequence). The length of the CDR3 is 13 residues. V lost 6 bases, J lost 1 base, and 9 bases lay in between. The CDR3 sequence: CASRARENTEAFF. DNA for the CDR3: TGTGCCAGCAGGGCCAGGGAGAACACTGAAGCTTTCTTT.

The chain combines TRBV7-9 with TRBJ2-7; D is possibly TRBD1 (6 bases). This CDR3 has 14 residues. Germline V gene data show CDR1 as SEHNR and CDR2 as FQNEAQ (reference sequence). V dropped 1 base and J dropped 5 bases, with 12 bases sitting between them. The CDR3 DNA reads as TGTGCCAGCAGCTTAGGCAGGGGTAGGAACGAGCAGTACTTC. It codes for CASSLGRGRNEQYF.

This clone was seen a single time. The chain uses TRBV11-3 and TRBJ2-2; no reliable D call. Per germline, CDR1 SGHNT and CDR2 YENEEA. This CDR3 spans 12 amino acids. V lost 1 base, J lost 7 bases, and 4 bases lay in between. The CDR3 sequence is CASSLVIGELFF. CDR3 coding DNA: TGTGCCAGCAGCTTAGTCATCGGGGAGCTGTTTTTT. The entire variable domain, with the rest obtained from reference TRBV11-3 and TRBJ2-2, is as follows: EAGVVQSPRYKIIEKKQPVAFWCNPISGHNTLYWYLQNLGQGPELLIRYENEEAVDDSQLPKDRFSAERLKGVDSTLKIQPAELGDSAVYLCASSLVIGELFFGEGSRLTVL.

This rearrangement joins TRBV30 to TRBJ2-1, with 11 nucleotides matching TRBD2. The V gene's germline CDR1 is GTSNPN and CDR2 SVGIG (reference sequence). The CDR3 totals 15 residues. The J segment lost 8 bases and the V segment lost 3 bases, leaving 9 bases of the junction unmatched. The CDR3 here is CAWSPASGGFDEQFF. As DNA, the CDR3 is TGTGCCTGGAGCCCGGCTAGCGGGGGGTTCGATGAGCAGTTCTTC.

V usage is TRBV6-1 and J usage is TRBJ1-2; D gene uncertain. The ends were cut back, 2 bases at V and 4 bases at J, with 14 bases in the middle. Germline V gene sequence: CDR1 MNHNS, CDR2 SASEGT. The CDR3 sequence is 15 residues long. CDR3 loop: CASSENWQVVYGYTF. In DNA, the CDR3 is TGTGCCAGCAGTGAAAACTGGCAGGTCGTCTATGGCTACACCTTC.